This note documents a single TCR beta chain sequence. The sample is drawn from a study of blood T cell repertoires in COVID-19. Study information: Sources were T cells, B-cell-depleted T cells, or PBMCs; the material itself was cDNA or gDNA.

Produced via immunoSEQ multiplex PCR; TCRdb's table is partial and in-frame only. Of 150,000 to 200,000 clones in the sample, around 85% were seen once. The CDR3 spans 15 residues. From germline, CDR1 is SGHNT and CDR2 YYREEE (reference sequence). J was trimmed by 9 bases and V by 1 base; bases with no gene match: 5. V is TRBV5-4 and J is TRBJ1-6; 9 positions match TRBD1. Sequencing was carried out using peripheral blood. The clonotype was recovered from a man in his 70s with active or convalescent COVID-19. The DNA of the CDR3 is TGTGCCAGCAGCTTGAGACAGGGGGACACTTCACCCCTCCACTTT. Residues: CASSLRQGDTSPLHF.